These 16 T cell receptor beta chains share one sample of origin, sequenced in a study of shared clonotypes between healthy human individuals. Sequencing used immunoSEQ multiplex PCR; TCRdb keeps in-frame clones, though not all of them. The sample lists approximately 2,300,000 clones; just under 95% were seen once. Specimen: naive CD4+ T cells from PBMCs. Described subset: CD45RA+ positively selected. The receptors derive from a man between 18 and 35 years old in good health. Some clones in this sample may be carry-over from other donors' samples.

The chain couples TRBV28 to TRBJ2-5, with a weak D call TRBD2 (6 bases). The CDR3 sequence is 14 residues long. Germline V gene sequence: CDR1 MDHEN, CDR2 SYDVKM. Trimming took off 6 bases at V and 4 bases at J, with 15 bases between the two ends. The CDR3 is CASRLRELAETQYF. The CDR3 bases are TGTGCCAGCAGGTTGCGGGAACTTGCAGAGACCCAGTACTTC.

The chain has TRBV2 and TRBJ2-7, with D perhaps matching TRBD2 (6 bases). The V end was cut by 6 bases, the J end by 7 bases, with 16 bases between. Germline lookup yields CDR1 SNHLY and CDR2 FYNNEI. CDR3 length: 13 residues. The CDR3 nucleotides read TGTGCCAGCAGCGCCCCCACGGGGAGGGAGCAGTACTTC. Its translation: CASSAPTGREQYF.

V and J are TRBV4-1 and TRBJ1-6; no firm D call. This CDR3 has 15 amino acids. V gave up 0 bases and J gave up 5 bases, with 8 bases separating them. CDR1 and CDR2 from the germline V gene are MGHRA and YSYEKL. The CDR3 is CASSQDIWDNSPLHF. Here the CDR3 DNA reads TGCGCCAGCAGCCAAGATATCTGGGATAATTCACCCCTCCACTTT.

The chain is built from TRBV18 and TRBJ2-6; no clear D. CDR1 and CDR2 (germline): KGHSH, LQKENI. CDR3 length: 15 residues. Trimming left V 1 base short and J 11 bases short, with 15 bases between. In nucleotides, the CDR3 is TGTGCCAGCTCACCACGCCAGCTGGATCGGTACGTCCTGACTTTC. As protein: CASSPRQLDRYVLTF.

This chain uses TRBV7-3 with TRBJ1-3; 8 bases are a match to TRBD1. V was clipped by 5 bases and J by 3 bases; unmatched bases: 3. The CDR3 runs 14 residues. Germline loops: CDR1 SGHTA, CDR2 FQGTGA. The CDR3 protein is CASSPGTGGNTIYF. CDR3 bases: TGTGCCAGCAGCCCCGGGACAGGTGGAAACACCATATATTTT. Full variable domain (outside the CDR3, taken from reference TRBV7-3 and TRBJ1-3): GAGVSQTPSNKVTEKGKYVELRCDPISGHTALYWYRQSLGQGPEFLIYFQGTGAADDSGLPNDRFFAVRPEGSVSTLKIQRTERGDSAVYLCASSPGTGGNTIYFGEGSWLTVV.

Here the CDR3 reads CASSYTGTGANVLTF. The CDR3 DNA is TGCGCCAGCAGCTATACAGGCACCGGGGCCAACGTCCTGACTTTC. V gene TRBV5-1 combines with J gene TRBJ2-6, with D perhaps matching TRBD1 (5 bases). V lost 3 bases, J lost 4 bases, and 11 bases lay in between. The CDR3 runs to 15 residues. CDR1 is SGHRS and CDR2 is YFSETQ in the germline V gene.

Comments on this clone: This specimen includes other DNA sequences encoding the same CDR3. The CDR3 protein is CASSPGTGSSYEQYF. The CDR3, as DNA: TGTGCCAGCTCACCCGGGACAGGTTCGTCCTACGAGCAGTACTTC. The J gene is TRBJ2-7, the V gene TRBV18, with TRBD1 matching 8 bases. The CDR3 has 15 residues. Germline V gives CDR1 KGHSH, CDR2 LQKENI. V was clipped by 3 bases and J by 1 base; unmatched bases: 5.

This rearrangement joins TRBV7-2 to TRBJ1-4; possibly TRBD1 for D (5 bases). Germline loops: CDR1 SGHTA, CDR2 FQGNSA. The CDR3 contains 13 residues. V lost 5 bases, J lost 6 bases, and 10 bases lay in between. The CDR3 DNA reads TGTGCCAGCAGCCCGGGGGACTATGAAAAACTGTTTTTT. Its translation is CASSPGDYEKLFF.

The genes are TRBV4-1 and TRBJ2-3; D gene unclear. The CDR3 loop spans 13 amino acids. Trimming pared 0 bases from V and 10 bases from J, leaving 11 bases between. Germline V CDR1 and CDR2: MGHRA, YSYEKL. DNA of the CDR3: TGCGCCAGCAGCCAAGATGAACGGATCGCGCAGTATTTT. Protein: CASSQDERIAQYF.

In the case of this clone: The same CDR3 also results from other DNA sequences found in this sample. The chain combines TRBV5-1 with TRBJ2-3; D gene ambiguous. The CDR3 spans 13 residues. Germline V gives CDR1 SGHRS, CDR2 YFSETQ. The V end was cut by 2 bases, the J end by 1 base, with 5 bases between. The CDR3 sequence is CASSLPGTDTQYF. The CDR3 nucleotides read TGCGCCAGCAGCTTACCTGGCACAGATACGCAGTATTTT.

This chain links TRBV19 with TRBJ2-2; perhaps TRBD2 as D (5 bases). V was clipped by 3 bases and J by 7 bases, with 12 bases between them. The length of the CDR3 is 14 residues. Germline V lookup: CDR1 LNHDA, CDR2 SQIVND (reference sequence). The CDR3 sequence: CASSMERAGGELFF. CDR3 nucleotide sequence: TGTGCCAGTAGTATGGAAAGGGCGGGCGGGGAGCTGTTTTTT.

CDR3 in DNA: TGCGCCAGCAGCCAAGATCCTTTGCGCTCTGGAAACACCATATATTTT. It encodes CASSQDPLRSGNTIYF. This chain uses TRBV4-3 with TRBJ1-3; unclear D gene. Trimming removed 0 bases from V and 0 bases from J, with 9 bases in between. CDR3 length: 16 residues. CDR1 and CDR2 (germline): LGHNA, YSLEER.

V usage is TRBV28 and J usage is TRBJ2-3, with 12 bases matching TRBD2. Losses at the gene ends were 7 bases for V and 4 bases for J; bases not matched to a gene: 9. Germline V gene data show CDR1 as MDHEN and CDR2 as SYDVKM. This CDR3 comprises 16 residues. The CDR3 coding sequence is TGTGCCAGCACCCCGGGGGGGACTAGCGGGCCAGATACGCAGTATTTT. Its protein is CASTPGGTSGPDTQYF.

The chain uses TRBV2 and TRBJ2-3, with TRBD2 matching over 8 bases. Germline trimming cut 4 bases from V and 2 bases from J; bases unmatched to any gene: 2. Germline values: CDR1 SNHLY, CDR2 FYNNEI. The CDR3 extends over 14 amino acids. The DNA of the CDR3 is TGTGCCAGCAGTGCTAGCGGGCCCACAGATACGCAGTATTTT. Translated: CASSASGPTDTQYF.

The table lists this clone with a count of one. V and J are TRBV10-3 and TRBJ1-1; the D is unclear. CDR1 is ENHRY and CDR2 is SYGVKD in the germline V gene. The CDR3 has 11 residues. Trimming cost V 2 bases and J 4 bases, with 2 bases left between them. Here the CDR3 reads CAISESTEAFF. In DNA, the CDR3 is TGTGCCATCAGTGAGAGCACTGAAGCTTTCTTT.

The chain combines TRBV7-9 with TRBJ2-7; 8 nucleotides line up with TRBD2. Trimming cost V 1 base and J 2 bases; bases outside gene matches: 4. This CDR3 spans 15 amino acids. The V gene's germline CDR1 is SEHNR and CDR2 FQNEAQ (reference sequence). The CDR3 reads CASSLGASGPYEQYF. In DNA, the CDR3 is TGTGCCAGCAGCTTAGGGGCTAGCGGGCCCTACGAGCAGTACTTC.